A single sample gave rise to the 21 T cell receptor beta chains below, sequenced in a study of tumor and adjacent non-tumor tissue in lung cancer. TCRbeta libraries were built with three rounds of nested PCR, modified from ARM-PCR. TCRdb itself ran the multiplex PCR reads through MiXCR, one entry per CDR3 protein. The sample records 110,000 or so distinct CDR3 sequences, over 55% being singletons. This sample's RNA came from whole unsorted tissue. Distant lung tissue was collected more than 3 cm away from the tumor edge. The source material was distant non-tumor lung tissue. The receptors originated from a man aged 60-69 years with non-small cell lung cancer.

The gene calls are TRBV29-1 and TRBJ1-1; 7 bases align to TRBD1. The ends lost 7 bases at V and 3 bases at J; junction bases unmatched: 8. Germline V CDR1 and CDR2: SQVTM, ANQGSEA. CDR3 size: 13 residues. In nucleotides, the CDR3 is TGCAGCGCGCGCCCAGGGGGGGACACTGAAGCTTTCTTT. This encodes CSARPGGDTEAFF.

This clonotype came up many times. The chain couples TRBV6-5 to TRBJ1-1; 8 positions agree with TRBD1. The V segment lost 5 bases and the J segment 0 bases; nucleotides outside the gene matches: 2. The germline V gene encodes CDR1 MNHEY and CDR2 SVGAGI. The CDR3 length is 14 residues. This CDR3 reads CASSVDRVNTEAFF. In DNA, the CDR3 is TGTGCCAGCAGTGTGGACAGGGTGAACACTGAAGCTTTCTTT.

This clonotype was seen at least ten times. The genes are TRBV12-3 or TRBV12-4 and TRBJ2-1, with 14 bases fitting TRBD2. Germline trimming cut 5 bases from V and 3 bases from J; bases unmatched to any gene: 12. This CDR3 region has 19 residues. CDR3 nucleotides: TGTGCCAGCAGTGCCAGTCCCGGGACTAGCGGGAGTAGCTACAATGAGCAGTTCTTC. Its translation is CASSASPGTSGSSYNEQFF.

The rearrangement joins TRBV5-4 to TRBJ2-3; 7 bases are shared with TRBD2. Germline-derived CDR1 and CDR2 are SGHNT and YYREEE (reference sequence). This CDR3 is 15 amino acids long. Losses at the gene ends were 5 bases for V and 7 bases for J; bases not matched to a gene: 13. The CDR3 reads CASSSGLDLTNTQYF. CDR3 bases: TGTGCCAGCAGTTCCGGACTAGACCTCACGAATACGCAGTATTTT.

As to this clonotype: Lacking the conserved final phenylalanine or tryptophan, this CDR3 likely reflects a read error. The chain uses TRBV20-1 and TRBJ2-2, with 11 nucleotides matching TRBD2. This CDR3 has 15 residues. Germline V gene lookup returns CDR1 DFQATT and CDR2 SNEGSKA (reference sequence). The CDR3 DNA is TGCAGTGCTAGTGGGACTAGCGGTTACACTGGGGAGCTGTTTCTT. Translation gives CSASGTSGYTGELFL.

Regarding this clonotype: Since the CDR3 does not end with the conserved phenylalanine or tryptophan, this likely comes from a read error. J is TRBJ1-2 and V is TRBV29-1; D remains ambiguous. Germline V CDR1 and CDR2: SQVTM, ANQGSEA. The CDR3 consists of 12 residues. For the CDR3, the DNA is TGCGGCGTTGAGGCAAGTAACTATGGCTACACCATC. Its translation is CGVEASNYGYTI.

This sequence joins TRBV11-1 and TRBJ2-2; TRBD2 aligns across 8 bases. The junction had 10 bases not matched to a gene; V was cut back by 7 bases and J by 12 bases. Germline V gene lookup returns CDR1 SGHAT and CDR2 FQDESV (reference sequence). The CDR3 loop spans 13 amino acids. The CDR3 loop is CASKLTSGGKLFF. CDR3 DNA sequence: TGTGCCAGCAAGTTAACTAGCGGAGGGAAGCTGTTTTTT.

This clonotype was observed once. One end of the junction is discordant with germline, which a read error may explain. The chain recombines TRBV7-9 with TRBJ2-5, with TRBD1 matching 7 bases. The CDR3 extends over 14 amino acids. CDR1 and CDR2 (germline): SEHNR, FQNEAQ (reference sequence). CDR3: CVSSLVGTEETEYF. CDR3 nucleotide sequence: TGTGTCAGCAGCTTAGTGGGGACAGAAGAGACCGAGTACTTC.

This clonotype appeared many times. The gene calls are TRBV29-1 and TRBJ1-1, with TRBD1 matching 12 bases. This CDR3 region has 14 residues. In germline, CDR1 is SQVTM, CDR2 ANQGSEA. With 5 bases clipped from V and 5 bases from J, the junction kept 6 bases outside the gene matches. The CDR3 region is CSVPGQGALTEAFF. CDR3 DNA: TGCAGCGTTCCGGGACAGGGGGCGCTTACTGAAGCTTTCTTT.

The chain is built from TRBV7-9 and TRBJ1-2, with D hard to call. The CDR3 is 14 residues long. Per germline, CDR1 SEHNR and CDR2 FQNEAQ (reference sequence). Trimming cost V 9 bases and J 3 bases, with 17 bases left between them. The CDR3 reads CARTSTRGDYGYTF. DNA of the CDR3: TGTGCCAGGACCTCTACGAGAGGCGACTATGGCTACACCTTC.

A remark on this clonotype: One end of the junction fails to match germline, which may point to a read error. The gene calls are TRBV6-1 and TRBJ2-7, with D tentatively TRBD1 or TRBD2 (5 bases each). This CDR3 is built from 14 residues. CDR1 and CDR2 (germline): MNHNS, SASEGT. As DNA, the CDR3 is TGTGCCAGCAGTGAATCCCGGGGCCGCTACGACCAGTACTTC. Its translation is CASSESRGRYDQYF.

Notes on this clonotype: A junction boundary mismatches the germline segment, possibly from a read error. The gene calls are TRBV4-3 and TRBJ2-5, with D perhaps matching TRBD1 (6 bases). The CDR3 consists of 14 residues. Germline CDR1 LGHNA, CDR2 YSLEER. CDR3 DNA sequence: TGTGCCAGCAGCCAAGGACAGAGTGGGGAGACCCAGTACTTC. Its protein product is CASSQGQSGETQYF.

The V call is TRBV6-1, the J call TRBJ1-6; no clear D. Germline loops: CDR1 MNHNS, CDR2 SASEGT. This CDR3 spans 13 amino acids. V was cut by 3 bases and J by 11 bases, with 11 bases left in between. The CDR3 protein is CASSDAHRPPLHF. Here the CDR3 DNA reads TGTGCCAGCAGTGATGCTCACCGTCCACCCCTCCACTTT.

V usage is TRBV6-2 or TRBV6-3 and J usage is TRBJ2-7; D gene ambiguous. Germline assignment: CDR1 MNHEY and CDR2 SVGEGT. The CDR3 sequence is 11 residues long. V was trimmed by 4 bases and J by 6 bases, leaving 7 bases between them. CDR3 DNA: TGTGCCAGCAGTTTCGGTGGCGAGCAGTACTTC. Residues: CASSFGGEQYF.

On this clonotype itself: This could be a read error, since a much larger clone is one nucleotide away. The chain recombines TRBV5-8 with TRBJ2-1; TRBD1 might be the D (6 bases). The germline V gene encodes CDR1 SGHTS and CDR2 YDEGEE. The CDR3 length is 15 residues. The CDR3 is CASSTGQVSFNEQFF. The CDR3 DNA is TGTGCCAGCAGCACGGGACAAGTCTCCTTCAATGAGCAGTTCTTC.

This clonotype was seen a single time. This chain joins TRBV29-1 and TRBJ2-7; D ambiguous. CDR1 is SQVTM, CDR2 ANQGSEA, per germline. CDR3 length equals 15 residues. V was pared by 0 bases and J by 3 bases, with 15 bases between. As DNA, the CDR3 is TGCAGCGTTGAAGATCGGCGACATGATATCTACGAGCAGTACTTC. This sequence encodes CSVEDRRHDIYEQYF.

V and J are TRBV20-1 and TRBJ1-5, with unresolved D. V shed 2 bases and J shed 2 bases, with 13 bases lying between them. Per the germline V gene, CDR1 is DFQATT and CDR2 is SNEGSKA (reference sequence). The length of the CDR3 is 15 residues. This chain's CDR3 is CSARYQDYGNQPQHF. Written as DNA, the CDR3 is TGCAGTGCTAGATATCAGGATTATGGCAATCAGCCCCAGCATTTT.

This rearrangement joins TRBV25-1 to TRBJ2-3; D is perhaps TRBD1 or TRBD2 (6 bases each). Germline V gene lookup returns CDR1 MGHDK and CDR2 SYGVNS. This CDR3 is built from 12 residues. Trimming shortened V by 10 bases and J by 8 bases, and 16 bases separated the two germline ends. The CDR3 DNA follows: TGTGCCAACACCCAAGGGGGAGGTACGCAGTATTTT. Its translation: CANTQGGGTQYF.

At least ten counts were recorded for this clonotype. The CDR3 sequence is CASHGTGGRQPQHF. CDR3 DNA: TGTGCCAGCCACGGAACAGGGGGGAGGCAGCCCCAGCATTTT. The chain joins TRBV28 to TRBJ1-5, with TRBD1 matching over 8 bases. V was pared by 8 bases and J by 7 bases, with 10 bases of the junction left unmatched. The CDR3 runs to 14 residues. CDR1 and CDR2 from the germline V gene are MDHEN and SYDVKM.

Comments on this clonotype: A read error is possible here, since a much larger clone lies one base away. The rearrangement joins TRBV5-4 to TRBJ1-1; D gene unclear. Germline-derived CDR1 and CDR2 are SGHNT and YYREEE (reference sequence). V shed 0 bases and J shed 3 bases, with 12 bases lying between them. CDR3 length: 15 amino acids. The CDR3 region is CASSLAGRADTEAFF. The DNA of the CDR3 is TGTGCCAGCAGCTTGGCCGGACGGGCGGACACTGAAGCTTTCTTT.

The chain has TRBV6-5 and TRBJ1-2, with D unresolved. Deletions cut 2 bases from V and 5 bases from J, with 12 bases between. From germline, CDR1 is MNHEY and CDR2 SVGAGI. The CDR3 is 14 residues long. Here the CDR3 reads CASSYHGVKYGYTF. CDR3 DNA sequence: TGTGCCAGCAGTTACCATGGCGTGAAGTATGGCTACACCTTC.